Following are 10 T cell receptor beta chains from one sample sequenced in a study of T cells in Graves' hyperthyroidism and ophthalmopathy. Authors of the study amplified TCR beta CDR3 regions from RNA transcripts. The study used the HTBI primer set for a first-round RT-PCR of the TCR CDR3. TCRdb re-called the multiplex PCR reads through MiXCR, storing one row per CDR3 protein. Here the sample spans about 400,000 distinct CDR3 sequences, more than 12% being singletons. Sequences were obtained from blood. All receptors come from a woman in her 30s with Graves' ophthalmopathy.

This clonotype was seen ten or more times. The chain employs TRBV3-1 and TRBJ1-2; 9 bases map to TRBD1. Germline V gives CDR1 LGHDT, CDR2 YNNKEL (reference sequence). The CDR3 is 14 amino acids. Unmatched junction bases numbered 5, after V lost 1 base and J lost 8 bases. CDR3 amino acids: CASSQGTGVGGYTF. The CDR3 DNA reads as TGTGCCAGCAGCCAAGGGACAGGGGTTGGAGGCTACACCTTC.

This clonotype turned up a few times. The J gene is TRBJ1-1, the V gene TRBV7-8; TRBD1 matches at 7 bases. The CDR3 runs to 15 residues. Trimming cost V 5 bases and J 4 bases; bases outside gene matches: 10. Per germline, CDR1 SGHVS and CDR2 FQNEAQ. CDR3 sequence reads: CASSHSRQGFTEAFF. The DNA for the CDR3 is TGTGCCAGCAGCCACTCCCGACAGGGCTTCACTGAAGCTTTCTTT.

The J gene is TRBJ1-2, the V gene TRBV12-3 or TRBV12-4; D call uncertain. This CDR3 is 14 amino acids long. Deletions cut 7 bases from V and 5 bases from J, with 17 bases between. CDR3 protein: CASTPVPRWYGYTF. CDR3 DNA sequence: TGTGCCAGCACCCCAGTTCCAAGGTGGTATGGCTACACCTTC.

This clonotype was detected ten times or more. The V gene is TRBV28, the J gene TRBJ1-1, with unresolved D. V gave up 6 bases and J gave up 0 bases, with 5 bases separating them. The CDR3 length is 12 residues. In germline, CDR1 is MDHEN, CDR2 SYDVKM. The chain's CDR3 is CASREMNTEAFF. The CDR3 nucleotides read TGTGCCAGCAGGGAGATGAACACTGAAGCTTTCTTT.

This clonotype was detected ten times or more. A much larger clone sits a single nucleotide away, making a read error possible. The chain uses TRBV30 and TRBJ1-1; TRBD1 might be the D (6 bases). The germline V gene encodes CDR1 GTSNPN and CDR2 SVGIG (reference sequence). This CDR3 contains 15 residues. The CDR3, as DNA: TGTGTCTGGAGTAAAATTCGACAGGTGAACACTGAAGCTTTCTTT. Its translation: CVWSKIRQVNTEAFF.

This clonotype showed up just a few times. The chain recombines TRBV20-1 with TRBJ2-2; D remains ambiguous. The V gene lost 3 bases and the J gene lost 4 bases, with 9 bases spanning the gap. The germline gives CDR1 DFQATT, CDR2 SNEGSKA (reference sequence). CDR3 length equals 13 residues. The CDR3 spells CSARDGFTGELFF. CDR3 nucleotide sequence: TGCAGTGCTAGGGACGGATTCACCGGGGAGCTGTTTTTT.

This clonotype was counted a few times. The rearrangement uses TRBV6-1 and TRBJ2-7; unclear D gene. The CDR3 consists of 13 residues. CDR1 is MNHNS and CDR2 is SASEGT in the germline V gene. The V end lost 4 bases, the J end lost 3 bases, and 10 bases lay between the germline ends. CDR3 in amino acids: CASSVQSNYEQYF. The CDR3 DNA is TGTGCCAGCAGTGTTCAGAGTAACTACGAGCAGTACTTC.

This clonotype appeared many times. The chain recombines TRBV12-5 with TRBJ2-2; 9 bases match TRBD1. The V and J ends lost 7 bases and 1 base, in that order; junction bases with no gene match: 7. Germline assignment: CDR1 LGHNT and CDR2 FRNRAP. The CDR3 extends over 16 amino acids. Here the CDR3 DNA reads TGTGCTAGTGTGGGGACAGGGCTAAAGAACACCGGGGAGCTGTTTTTT. It specifies CASVGTGLKNTGELFF.

In this sample, this clonotype turned up many times. The chain is built from TRBV5-1 and TRBJ2-5, with 11 bases aligning to TRBD1. This CDR3 spans 14 amino acids. Trimming took 6 bases from V and 7 from J; bases not matched to a gene: 8. Germline V gene data show CDR1 as SGHRS and CDR2 as YFSETQ. CDR3 nucleotides: TGCGCCAGCACCCCGGGACAGGGGGGCCTGACCCAGTACTTC. Protein: CASTPGQGGLTQYF. Looking up the rest from reference TRBV5-1 and TRBJ2-5 gives the full variable domain: KAGVTQTPRYLIKTRGQQVTLSCSPISGHRSVSWYQQTPGQGLQFLFEYFSETQRNKGNFPGRFSGRQFSNSRSEMNVSTLELGDSALYLCASTPGQGGLTQYFGPGTRLLVL.

The sample holds a few counts of this clonotype. The rearrangement links TRBV7-3 to TRBJ2-7, with 7 bases aligning to TRBD1. Per the germline V gene, CDR1 is SGHTA and CDR2 is FQGTGA. The CDR3 has 15 residues. The V gene end was trimmed by 3 bases and the J gene end by 3 bases; junction bases not matched to a gene: 8. CDR3 protein: CASSFGSGGSYEQYF. Written as DNA, the CDR3 is TGTGCCAGCAGCTTCGGCTCAGGGGGTAGCTACGAGCAGTACTTC.